The rows below give T cell receptor beta chains drawn from one sample of a study of cytomegalovirus exposure and HLA in healthy donors. The assay was immunoSEQ multiplex PCR, and TCRdb's table has in-frame clones only and misses some. The data show about 160,000 clones, with around 75% seen just once and almost 3% held by the top ten. The sequenced sample consisted of PBMCs. These receptors were taken from a woman aged 45-59 years in good health and CMV-seropositive. Both conserved end residues are part of each CDR3. Each record gives: D gene, V gene, clone size, J gene, CDR3 DNA, CDR3 protein. D genes are given only for firm matches. Size tells how often a clone was seen (once, few, many) or the class of an expanded clone, and some rows leave it out.

D gene: TRBD1
V gene: TRBV5-1
clone size: NA
J gene: TRBJ1-6
CDR3 DNA: TGCGCCAGCAGCTTGGCCACAGGGGGCGGTTCACCCCTCCACTTT
CDR3 protein: CASSLATGGGSPLHF

D gene: TRBD1
V gene: TRBV4-1
clone size: NA
J gene: TRBJ2-6
CDR3 DNA: TGCGCCAGCAGCCCAGGGACAGGTCTACATCTCTCTGGGGCCAACGTCCTGACTTTC
CDR3 protein: CASSPGTGLHLSGANVLTF

D gene: TRBD1
V gene: TRBV5-1
clone size: NA
J gene: TRBJ2-7
CDR3 DNA: TGCGCCAGCAGCTTGGATGGGACAGGGGGCGGCGAGCAGTACTTC
CDR3 protein: CASSLDGTGGGEQYF

D gene: TRBD2
V gene: TRBV6-1
clone size: NA
J gene: TRBJ2-1
CDR3 DNA: TGTGCCACCAAGCGGGGCTCCTACAATGAGCAGTTCTTC
CDR3 protein: CATKRGSYNEQFF

D gene: TRBD1
V gene: TRBV2
clone size: NA
J gene: TRBJ1-6
CDR3 DNA: TGTGCCAGCAGAGAGGACAGGAGCGGCATGAATTCACCCCTCCACTTT
CDR3 protein: CASREDRSGMNSPLHF

D gene: NA
V gene: TRBV27
clone size: NA
J gene: TRBJ1-2
CDR3 DNA: TGTGCCAGCAGTTATGTCACGGGAACCGGCTACACCTTC
CDR3 protein: CASSYVTGTGYTF

D gene: NA
V gene: TRBV7-9
clone size: NA
J gene: TRBJ2-7
CDR3 DNA: TGTGCCAGCAGCTTAGTTGCGGGAGACAGGATTACCTACGAGCAGTACTTC
CDR3 protein: CASSLVAGDRITYEQYF

D gene: NA
V gene: TRBV15
clone size: few
J gene: TRBJ1-2
CDR3 DNA: TGTGCCACCAGCAGAGAGGAGGGGTTCTATGGCTACACCTTC
CDR3 protein: CATSREEGFYGYTF

D gene: TRBD1
V gene: TRBV6-1
clone size: once
J gene: TRBJ1-4
CDR3 DNA: TGTGCCAGCAAGGGACAGGAGGGTGAAAAACTGTTTTTT
CDR3 protein: CASKGQEGEKLFF

D gene: NA
V gene: TRBV10-3
clone size: once
J gene: TRBJ1-1
CDR3 DNA: TGTGCCATCAGTGAGGACAGAAGGAACACTGAAGCTTTCTTT
CDR3 protein: CAISEDRRNTEAFF

D gene: TRBD1
V gene: TRBV5-4
clone size: NA
J gene: TRBJ2-5
CDR3 DNA: TGTGCCAGCAGCTTAACAGGGGAGGAGACCCAGTACTTC
CDR3 protein: CASSLTGEETQYF